This T cell receptor (beta chain) was recovered during a study of Tregs in tolerant kidney transplant recipients. Whole-study results and caveats: Biological reproducibility was not directly addressed, but technical replication error appeared minimal. In tolerant patients, donor-specific Tregs outgrew total Tregs, suggesting antigen-driven expansion.

Concerning this clone itself: Antigen unknown.

Unstimulated regulatory T cells (CD4+CD25+CD127-), CD4+CD25- non-regulatory cells, CD4 and CD8 cells were FACS-sorted from thawed PBMCs. CDR3 length: 15 residues. From germline, CDR1 is MNHEY and CDR2 SMNVEV (reference sequence). V was clipped by 3 bases and J by 3 bases, with 12 bases between them. Libraries were prepared by immunoSEQ multiplex PCR; TCRdb keeps only in-frame clonotypes and omits some of them. This sample yields 95,000 to 120,000 clones, of which nearly 90% are seen a single time; about 0.31% belongs to the top ten. The sample consisted of CD4+ T cells from blood, taken before the transplant. The V and J genes are TRBV27 and TRBJ1-5; D may be TRBD1 (6 bases). This clonotype originated in a human donor who received a combined kidney and bone marrow transplant. For the CDR3, the DNA is TGTGCCAGCAGTTTTTCAGGGGAGCTCAATCAGCCCCAGCATTTT. Its translation is CASSFSGELNQPQHF.